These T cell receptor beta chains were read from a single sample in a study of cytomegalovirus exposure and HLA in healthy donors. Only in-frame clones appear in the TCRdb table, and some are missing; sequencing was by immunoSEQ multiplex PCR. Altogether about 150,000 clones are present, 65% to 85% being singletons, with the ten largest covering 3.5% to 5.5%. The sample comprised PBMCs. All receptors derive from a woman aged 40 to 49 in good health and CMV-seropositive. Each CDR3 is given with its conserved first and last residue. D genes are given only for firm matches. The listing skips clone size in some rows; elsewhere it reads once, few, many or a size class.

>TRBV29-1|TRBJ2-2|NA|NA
CSVTKGGTGELFF
TGCAGCGTCACCAAAGGGGGAACCGGGGAGCTGTTTTTT
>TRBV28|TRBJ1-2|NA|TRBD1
CASSDRAHYGYTF
TGTGCCAGCAGTGACAGGGCCCACTATGGCTACACCTTC
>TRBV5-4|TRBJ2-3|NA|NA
CASSLAGIAGDTQYF
TGTGCCAGCAGCTTGGCCGGGATAGCCGGAGATACGCAGTATTTT
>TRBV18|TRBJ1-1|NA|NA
CASSPAGLDTEAFF
TGTGCCAGCTCACCGGCAGGATTAGACACTGAAGCTTTCTTT
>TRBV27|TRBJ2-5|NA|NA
CASSLAGETQYF
TGTGCCAGCAGTTTAGCGGGGGAGACCCAGTACTTC
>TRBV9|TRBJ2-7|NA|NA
CASSVGSGGYEQYF
TGTGCCAGCAGCGTAGGGTCAGGTGGCTACGAGCAGTACTTC
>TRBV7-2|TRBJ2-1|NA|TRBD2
CASRGLGGGYNEQFF
TGTGCCAGCAGGGGCCTTGGGGGGGGCTACAATGAGCAGTTCTTC
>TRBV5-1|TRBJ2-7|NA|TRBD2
CASSLGLAGTYEQYF
TGCGCCAGCAGCTTGGGACTAGCGGGAACCTACGAGCAGTACTTC
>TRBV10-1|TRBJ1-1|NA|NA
CASSPREGRTTEAFF
TGCGCCAGCAGCCCCCGGGAAGGGAGAACCACTGAAGCTTTCTTT
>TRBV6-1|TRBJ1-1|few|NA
CANRELNTEAFF
TGTGCCAACCGGGAGTTGAACACTGAAGCTTTCTTT
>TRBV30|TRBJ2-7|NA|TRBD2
CAWSGLAGVWPYEQYF
TGTGCCTGGAGTGGACTAGCGGGAGTATGGCCCTACGAGCAGTACTTC
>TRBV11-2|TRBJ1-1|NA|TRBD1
CASSLEAGGTEAFF
TGTGCCAGCAGCTTAGAAGCAGGGGGCACTGAAGCTTTCTTT
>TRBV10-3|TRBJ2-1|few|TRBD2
CATWAGGSSGGYNEQFF
TGTGCCACCTGGGCTGGCGGGAGTTCCGGGGGCTACAATGAGCAGTTCTTC
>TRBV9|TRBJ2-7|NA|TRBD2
CASSVVGTTEVEQYF
TGTGCCAGCAGCGTAGTTGGGACTACCGAAGTAGAGCAGTACTTC
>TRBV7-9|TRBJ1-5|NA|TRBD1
CASSSGTATYQPQHF
TGTGCCAGCAGCTCGGGGACAGCCACTTATCAGCCCCAGCATTTT
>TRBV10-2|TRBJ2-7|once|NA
CASNKPGEGADYEQYF
TGCGCCAGCAACAAACCTGGAGAGGGAGCAGACTACGAGCAGTACTTC
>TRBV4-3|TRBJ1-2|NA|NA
CASSQDFGVEDYGYTF
TGCGCCAGCAGCCAAGATTTCGGGGTAGAGGACTATGGCTACACCTTC
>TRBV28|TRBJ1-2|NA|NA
CASSFRLPGPYGYTF
TGTGCCAGCAGTTTCAGGTTGCCAGGCCCCTATGGCTACACCTTC
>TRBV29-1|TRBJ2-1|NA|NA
CSVEGSRRGSYNEQFF
TGCAGCGTTGAAGGGTCCAGACGAGGCTCCTACAATGAGCAGTTCTTC
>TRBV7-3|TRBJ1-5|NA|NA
CASSPAANQPQHF
TGTGCCAGCAGCCCAGCGGCTAATCAGCCCCAGCATTTT
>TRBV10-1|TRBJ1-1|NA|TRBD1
CASSYLRQGGTEAFF
TGCGCCAGCAGTTACCTCCGACAGGGGGGCACTGAAGCTTTCTTT
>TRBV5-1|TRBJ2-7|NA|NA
CASSFSGVSSYEQYF
TGCGCCAGCAGCTTTTCGGGGGTAAGCTCCTACGAGCAGTACTTC
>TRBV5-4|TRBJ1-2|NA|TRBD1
CASSTDRKAQGYTF
TGTGCCAGCAGCACGGACAGGAAGGCGCAGGGCTACACCTTC
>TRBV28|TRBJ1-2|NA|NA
CASRVLDGYTF
TGTGCCAGCAGAGTATTAGATGGCTACACCTTC
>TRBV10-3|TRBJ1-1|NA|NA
CAISESPTGAFF
TGTGCCATCAGTGAGTCACCTACAGGGGCTTTCTTT
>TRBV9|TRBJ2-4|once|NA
CASSVGPSKDIQYF
TGTGCCAGCAGCGTAGGCCCTAGCAAAGACATTCAGTACTTC
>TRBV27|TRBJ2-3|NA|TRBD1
CASSFTGQSTDTQYF
TGTGCCAGCAGTTTTACGGGACAGAGCACAGATACGCAGTATTTT
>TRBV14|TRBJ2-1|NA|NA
CASSRTGGNEQFF
TGTGCCAGCAGCCGAACCGGGGGAAATGAGCAGTTCTTC
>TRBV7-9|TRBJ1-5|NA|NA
CASSFRDQPQHF
TGTGCCAGCAGCTTCCGAGATCAGCCCCAGCATTTT
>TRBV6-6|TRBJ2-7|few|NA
CASSYSGQTYEQYF
TGTGCCAGCAGTTACTCGGGACAAACCTACGAGCAGTACTTC
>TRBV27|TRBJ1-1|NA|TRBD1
CASSFRTGWAEAFF
TGTGCCAGCAGTTTCCGGACAGGGTGGGCTGAAGCTTTCTTT
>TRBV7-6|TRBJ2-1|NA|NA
CASSLVAIQSSYNEQFF
TGTGCCAGCAGCTTAGTCGCGATTCAAAGCTCCTACAATGAGCAGTTCTTC
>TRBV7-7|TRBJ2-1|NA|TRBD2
CASSLISGTYNEQFF
TGTGCCAGCAGCTTGATCAGCGGGACCTACAATGAGCAGTTCTTC
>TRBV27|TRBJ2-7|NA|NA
CASSPQPGLSSYEQYF
TGTGCCAGCAGTCCCCAACCGGGACTGAGCTCCTACGAGCAGTACTTC
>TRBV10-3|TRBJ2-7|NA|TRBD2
CAIGRASGSSYEQYF
TGTGCCATTGGGCGGGCTAGCGGGAGCTCCTACGAGCAGTACTTC
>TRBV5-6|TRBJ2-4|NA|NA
CASSLRQAKNIQYF
TGTGCCAGCAGCCTAAGACAGGCGAAAAACATTCAGTACTTC
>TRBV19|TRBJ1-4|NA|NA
CASSDSRNEKLFF
TGTGCCAGTAGCGACAGCCGTAATGAAAAACTGTTTTTT
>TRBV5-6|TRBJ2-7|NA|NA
CASSLAPTKEQYF
TGTGCCAGCAGCTTGGCCCCGACTAAGGAGCAGTACTTC
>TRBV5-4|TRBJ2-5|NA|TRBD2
CASSQGLAGETQYF
TGTGCCAGCAGCCAGGGACTAGCGGGAGAGACCCAGTACTTC
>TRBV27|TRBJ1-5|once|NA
CASSLPNQPQHF
TGTGCCAGCAGTCTCCCCAATCAGCCCCAGCATTTT
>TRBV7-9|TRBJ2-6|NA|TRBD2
CASSFKSSGGGSGANVLTF
TGTGCCAGCAGCTTTAAATCTAGCGGGGGGGGTTCTGGGGCCAACGTCCTGACTTTC
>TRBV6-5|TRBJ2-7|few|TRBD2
CASTTRLAGGEQYF
TGTGCCAGCACTACGAGACTAGCGGGGGGCGAGCAGTACTTC
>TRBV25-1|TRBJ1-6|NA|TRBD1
CASSGTGANNSPLHF
TGTGCCAGCAGTGGGACAGGGGCCAATAATTCACCCCTCCACTTT
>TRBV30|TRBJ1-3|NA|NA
CAWGDWRNRSSGNTIYF
TGTGCCTGGGGAGATTGGAGAAACAGGAGCTCTGGAAACACCATATATTTT
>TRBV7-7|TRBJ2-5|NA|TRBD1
CASSSDRGLEQYF
TGTGCTAGCAGCTCGGACAGGGGGCTTGAGCAGTACTTC
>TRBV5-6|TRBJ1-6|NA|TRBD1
CASSSTAGRGDSTPLHF
TGTGCCAGCAGCTCAACGGCGGGCAGGGGGGACTCGACACCCCTCCACTTT
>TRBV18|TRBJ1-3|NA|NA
CASSPEGNTIYF
TGTGCCAGCTCACCAGAGGGAAACACCATATATTTT
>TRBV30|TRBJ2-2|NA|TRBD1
CAWTRTGLGTGELFF
TGTGCCTGGACCCGGACAGGGTTGGGCACCGGGGAGCTGTTTTTT
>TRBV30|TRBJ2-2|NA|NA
CAWSVLSTAPGTGELFF
TGTGCCTGGAGTGTCTTATCGACAGCCCCTGGAACCGGGGAGCTGTTTTTT
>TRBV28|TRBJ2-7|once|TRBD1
CASSFAGTGVSEQYF
TGTGCCAGCAGTTTCGCCGGGACAGGGGTTAGCGAGCAGTACTTC
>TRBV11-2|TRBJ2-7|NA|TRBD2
CASSLGLAGGPEQYF
TGTGCCAGCAGCTTAGGACTAGCGGGGGGGCCCGAGCAGTACTTC
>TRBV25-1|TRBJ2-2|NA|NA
CASSERVYNTGELFF
TGTGCCAGCAGTGAAAGAGTTTATAACACCGGGGAGCTGTTTTTT
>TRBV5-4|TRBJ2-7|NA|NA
CASRYNSYEQYF
TGTGCCAGCAGATATAACTCCTACGAGCAGTACTTC
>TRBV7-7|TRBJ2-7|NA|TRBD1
CASSLGSGGSYEQYF
TGTGCTAGCAGCTTAGGGTCAGGGGGATCCTACGAGCAGTACTTC
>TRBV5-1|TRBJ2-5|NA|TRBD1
CASSLGPTGGRETQYF
TGCGCCAGCAGCTTGGGCCCGACAGGGGGCAGGGAGACCCAGTACTTC
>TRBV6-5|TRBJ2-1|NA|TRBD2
CASSRSGVHNEQFF
TGTGCCAGCAGCCGTAGCGGGGTCCACAATGAGCAGTTCTTC
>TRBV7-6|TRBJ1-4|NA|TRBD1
CASSLWAGGTNEKLFF
TGTGCCAGCAGCTTATGGGCAGGGGGAACTAATGAAAAACTGTTTTTT
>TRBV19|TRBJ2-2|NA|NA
CASTLTGHGELFF
TGTGCCAGCACATTAACAGGGCACGGGGAGCTGTTTTTT
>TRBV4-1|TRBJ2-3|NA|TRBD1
CASSQTSGTGGPDTQYF
TGCGCCAGCAGCCAGACCTCCGGGACAGGGGGCCCAGATACGCAGTATTTT